Sequencing of this TCR beta chain was carried out in a study of tumor-infiltrating lymphocytes in localized non-small cell lung cancer. Overall study context: Some samples were collected after neoadjuvant chemotherapy; smokers, never-smokers and several histologies were included.

Study results and caveats: Technical variation could not be separated from intratumor heterogeneity here. TCR sequencing covered a subset of patients with enough tissue.

The data were produced by immunoSEQ multiplex PCR, yet TCRdb's version contains in-frame clones alone and is incomplete. The sample lists over 15,000 clones, almost 70% occurring once. The V end lost 1 base, the J end lost 0 bases, and 13 bases lay between the germline ends. The germline V gene has CDR1 SGHNT and CDR2 YYREEE (reference sequence). This CDR3 has 16 amino acids. As to this clone: Its target is unknown.

The receptor was derived from a human donor with non-small cell lung cancer. The V and J genes are TRBV5-4 and TRBJ1-1; TRBD1 might be the D (5 bases). The sequencing sample was made of lung tumor tissue. This CDR3 is CASSLFPGEMNTEAFF. DNA of the CDR3: TGTGCCAGCAGCTTGTTCCCGGGGGAAATGAACACTGAAGCTTTCTTT.